This TCR beta chain was recovered during a study of T cells in Graves' hyperthyroidism and ophthalmopathy. TCR beta CDR3 regions were amplified from RNA. When the TCR CDR3 underwent first-round RT-PCR, the HTBI primer set was used. TCRdb re-called the multiplex PCR reads through MiXCR, storing one row per CDR3 protein. Of about 270,000 distinct CDR3 sequences in the sample, less than 30% were seen once. This CDR3 has 14 residues. In germline, CDR1 is MNHNS, CDR2 SASEGT. Trimming left V 4 bases short and J 5 bases short, with 14 bases between. This clonotype appeared a few times. This sequence was found in a man between 40 and 49 years old with Graves' hyperthyroidism that later progressed to Graves' ophthalmopathy. V gene TRBV6-1 combines with J gene TRBJ1-2; D uncertain. The specimen sequenced was blood. As DNA, the CDR3 is TGTGCCAGCAGTGCCGGGCCGACGATATATGGCTACACCTTC. The encoded protein is CASSAGPTIYGYTF.